The source of this TCR beta chain is a study of technical replicates of blood from a handful of donors. Germline values: CDR1 LGHNA, CDR2 YNFKEQ. With V trimmed by 4 bases and J by 1 base, 5 bases remained unmatched. The CDR3 is 15 residues long. Assay used: immunoSEQ multiplex PCR; TCRdb lists only in-frame clones, some missing. The repertoire consists of over 90,000 clones, with about 96% occurring once and the leading ten covering roughly 0.21%. The V call is TRBV4-2, the J call TRBJ2-5; TRBD1 agrees at 8 bases. Sample: T cells isolated from PBMCs. This clonotype was sampled from a human donor in good health. The CDR3 DNA follows: TGTGCCAGCAGCCCGACAGGGGCTAGCCAAGAGACCCAGTACTTC. Translating gives CASSPTGASQETQYF.